This T cell receptor (beta chain) was sequenced during a study of blood T cell repertoires in COVID-19. Study-level information: COVID-19 samples from acute and convalescent phases originated in the United States, Italy and Spain.

Authors' processing steps: The assay estimated nucleated cells by amplifying reference gene primers. The method was immunoSEQ multiplex PCR; TCRdb's version includes in-frame clones alone and lacks a portion of them. That table furnishes V, J and clone size, whereas the DNA furnished D and trimming. The sample has 200,000 to 300,000 clones, around 85% seen once. This clone was seen a few times. Germline V gene sequence: CDR1 ENHRY, CDR2 SYGVKD. The ends lost 0 bases at V and 4 bases at J; junction bases unmatched: 2. The CDR3 covers 14 residues. Sequencing was done on a sample of peripheral blood. V and J are TRBV10-3 and TRBJ1-2; 7 bases fit TRBD1. The TCR sequence derives from an older woman with active or convalescent COVID-19. CDR3 nucleotide sequence: TGTGCCATCAGTGAGTCAGGGGGCACCTATGGCTACACCTTC. Its translation: CAISESGGTYGYTF.